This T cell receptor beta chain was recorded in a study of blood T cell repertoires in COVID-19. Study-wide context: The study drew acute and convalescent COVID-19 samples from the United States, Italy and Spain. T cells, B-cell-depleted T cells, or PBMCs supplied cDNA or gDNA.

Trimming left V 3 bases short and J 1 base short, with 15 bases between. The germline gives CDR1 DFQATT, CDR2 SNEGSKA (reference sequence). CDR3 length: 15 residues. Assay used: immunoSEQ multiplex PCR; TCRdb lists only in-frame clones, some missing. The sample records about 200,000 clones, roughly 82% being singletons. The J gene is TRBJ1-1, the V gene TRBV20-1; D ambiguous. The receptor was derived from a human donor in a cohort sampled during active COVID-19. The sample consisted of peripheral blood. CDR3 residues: CSASSAARRNTEAFF. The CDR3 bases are TGCAGTGCTAGTTCTGCCGCTAGAAGGAACACTGAAGCTTTCTTT.